This paragraph reports one TCR beta chain. The sample originates from a study of identical twins. TCRdb re-analysed the 5' RACE reads in MiXCR, keeping a single row per CDR3 protein. This sample carries around 570,000 distinct CDR3 sequences, 9.6% of them seen once, and the ten largest clones take around 3.1%. The sample was also linked to a second study, of yellow fever vaccine responses in identical twins.

The source material was PBMCs. The sequence derives from a woman aged 18-35 years in good health.

In nucleotides, the CDR3 is TGCATTTGCGTCCAGCCGGAGGTGAGCTCCTACGAGCAGTACTTC. Amino acids: CICVQPEVSSYEQYF. The genes are TRBV20-1 and TRBJ2-7; a weak D match, TRBD2 (5 bases). CDR1 and CDR2 from the germline V gene are DFQATT and SNEGSKA (reference sequence). This CDR3 contains 15 residues.